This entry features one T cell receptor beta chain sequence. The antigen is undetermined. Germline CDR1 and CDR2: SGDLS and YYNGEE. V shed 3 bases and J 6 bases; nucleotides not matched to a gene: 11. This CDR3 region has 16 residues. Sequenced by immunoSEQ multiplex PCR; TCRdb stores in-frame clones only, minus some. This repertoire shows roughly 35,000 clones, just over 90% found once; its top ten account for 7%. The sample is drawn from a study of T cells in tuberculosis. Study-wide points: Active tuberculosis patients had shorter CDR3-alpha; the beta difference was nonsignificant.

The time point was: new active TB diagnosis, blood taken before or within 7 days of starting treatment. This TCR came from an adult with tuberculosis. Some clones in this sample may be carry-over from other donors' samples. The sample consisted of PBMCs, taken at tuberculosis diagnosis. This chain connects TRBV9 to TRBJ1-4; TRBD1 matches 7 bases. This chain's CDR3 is CASSARMAGGHEKLFF. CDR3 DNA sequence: TGTGCCAGCAGCGCCCGTATGGCAGGGGGGCATGAAAAACTGTTTTTT. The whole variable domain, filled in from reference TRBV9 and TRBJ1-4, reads DSGVTQTPKHLITATGQRVTLRCSPRSGDLSVYWYQQSLDQGLQFLIQYYNGEERAKGNILERFSAQQFPDLHSELNLSSLELGDSALYFCASSARMAGGHEKLFFGSGTQLSVL.